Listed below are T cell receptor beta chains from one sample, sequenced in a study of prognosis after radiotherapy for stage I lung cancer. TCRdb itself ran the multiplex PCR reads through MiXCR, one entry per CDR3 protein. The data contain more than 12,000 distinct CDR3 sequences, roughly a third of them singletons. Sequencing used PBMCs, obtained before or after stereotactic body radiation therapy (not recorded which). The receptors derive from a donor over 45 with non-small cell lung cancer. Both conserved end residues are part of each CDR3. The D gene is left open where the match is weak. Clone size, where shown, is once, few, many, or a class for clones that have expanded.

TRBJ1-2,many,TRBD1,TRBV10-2,TGCGCCAGCAGTGTAGGGGGCCTGGGTGGCTACACCTTC,CASSVGGLGGYTF
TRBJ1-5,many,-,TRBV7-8,TGTGCCAGCAGCTTACGCGAAACGGACAGATGGAGGAATCAGCCCCAGCATTTT,CASSLRETDRWRNQPQHF
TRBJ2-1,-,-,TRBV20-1,TGCAGTGCTAGAGAAACGGCAGGGGACAACAATGAGCAGTTCTTC,CSARETAGDNNEQFF
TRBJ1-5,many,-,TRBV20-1,TGCAGTGCCAAGGAGGAGGGGTATCAGCCCCAGCATTTT,CSAKEEGYQPQHF
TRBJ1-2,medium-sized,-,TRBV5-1,TGCGCCAGCAGCTCGGGACTGTTTGATAACTATGGCTACACCTTC,CASSSGLFDNYGYTF
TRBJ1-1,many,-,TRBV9,TGTGCCAGCAGCGCCCTAGACAACATGAACACTGAAGCTTTCTTT,CASSALDNMNTEAFF
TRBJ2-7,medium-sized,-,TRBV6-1,TGTGCCAGCAGGGGCGCCTACGAGCAGTACTTC,CASRGAYEQYF
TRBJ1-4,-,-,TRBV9,TGTGCCAGCAGCATAGCCCCCCGAGGGAAAGGAGCAACTAATGAAAAACTGTTTTTT,CASSIAPRGKGATNEKLFF
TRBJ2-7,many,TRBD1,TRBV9,TGTGCCAGCAGCGGACAGGGTTCCTACGAGCAGTACTTC,CASSGQGSYEQYF
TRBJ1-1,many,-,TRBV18,TGTGCCAGCTCACCACCCAACCTTGAAGCTTTCTTT,CASSPPNLEAFF
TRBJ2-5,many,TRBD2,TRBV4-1,TGCGCCAGCAGCCAACTGGTTAGCCTAGCGGGGGTCGGCGAGACCCAGTACTTC,CASSQLVSLAGVGETQYF
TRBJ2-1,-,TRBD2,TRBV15,TGTGCCACCAGCGACCCCGATGGCGGGAGCTCCTACAATGAGCAGTTCTTC,CATSDPDGGSSYNEQFF
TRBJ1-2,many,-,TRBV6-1,TGTGCCAGCAGTGACGGGAGCACACCAACCTCTGGCTACACCTTC,CASSDGSTPTSGYTF
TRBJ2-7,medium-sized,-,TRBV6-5,TGTGCCAGCAGTTACTCCTGGGAGCGCTACGAGCAGTACTTC,CASSYSWERYEQYF
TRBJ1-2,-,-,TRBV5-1,TGCGCCAGCAGCTTAACAGGTCTGCATGGCTACTCCTTC,CASSLTGLHGYSF
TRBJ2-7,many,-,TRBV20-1,TGCAGTGCTTACCCCCCTTGGCACTCCAGCTCCTACGAGCAGTACTTC,CSAYPPWHSSSYEQYF
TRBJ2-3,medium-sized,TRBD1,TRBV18,TGTGCCAGCTCACAGAGGACAGGGGGCACAGATACGCAGTATTTT,CASSQRTGGTDTQYF
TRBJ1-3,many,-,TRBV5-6,TGTGCCAGCAGCCCGGACATCGACTCTGGAAACACCATATATTTT,CASSPDIDSGNTIYF
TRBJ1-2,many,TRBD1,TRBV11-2,TGTGCCAGCAGCTTAGGGACAGGCGTTAACTATGGCTACACCTTC,CASSLGTGVNYGYTF
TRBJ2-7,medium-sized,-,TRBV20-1,TGCAGTGCTATGAGAGGGGGAAACTCCTACGAGCAGTACTTC,CSAMRGGNSYEQYF
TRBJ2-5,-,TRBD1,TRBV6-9,TGTGCCAGCAGTTACGTCAGGGGGTTACAGACCCAGTACTTC,CASSYVRGLQTQYF
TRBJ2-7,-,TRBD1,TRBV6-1,TGCGCCAGCAGTGATCCTGGGACAGGACTCTCCTACGAGCAGTACTTC,CASSDPGTGLSYEQYF
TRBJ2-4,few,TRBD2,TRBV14,TGTGCCAGCAGCCCAGGACTAGCGGGGGGGTTCGGCAAAAACATTCAGTACTTC,CASSPGLAGGFGKNIQYF
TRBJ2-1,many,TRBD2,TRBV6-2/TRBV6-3,TGTGCCAGCAGTCCGCGGGGGAGCTCCTACAATGAGCAGTTCTTC,CASSPRGSSYNEQFF
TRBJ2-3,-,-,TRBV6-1,TGTGCCAGCACTGCGGATAGCACAGATACGCAGTATTTT,CASTADSTDTQYF
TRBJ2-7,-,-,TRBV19,TGTGCCAGTAGCATCGATTTGGGTTCCTACGAGCAGTGCTTC,CASSIDLGSYEQCF
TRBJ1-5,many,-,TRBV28,TGTGCCAGCAGTTTATTTGGAGGGATTCAGCCCCAGCATTTT,CASSLFGGIQPQHF
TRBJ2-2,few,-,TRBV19,TGTGCCAGTAGGTCTGGGGGCGGCGGGGAGCTGTTTTTT,CASRSGGGGELFF
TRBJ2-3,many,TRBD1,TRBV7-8,TGTGCCAGCAGCTTAGCGCTGGACAGGGGCCCAGATACGCAGTATTTT,CASSLALDRGPDTQYF
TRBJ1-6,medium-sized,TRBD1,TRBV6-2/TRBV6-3,TGTGCCAGCAGTTACAGTAGGACAGGGAGTTCCCGCAATTCACCCCTCCACTTT,CASSYSRTGSSRNSPLHF
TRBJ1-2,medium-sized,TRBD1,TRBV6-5,TGTGCCAGCAGTTACGGGACAGGGAGCTATGGCTACACCTTC,CASSYGTGSYGYTF
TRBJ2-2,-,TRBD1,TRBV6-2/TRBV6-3,TGTGCCAGCAGTACGGGACAGTGGAACACCGGGGATCTGTTTTTT,CASSTGQWNTGDLFF
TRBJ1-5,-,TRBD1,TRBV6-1,TGTGCCAGCAGTAGCCCTGGGACAGGGTTTCATCAGCCCCAGCATTTT,CASSSPGTGFHQPQHF
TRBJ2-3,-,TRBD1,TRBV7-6,TGTGCCAGCAGCTTTGGACAGGGCACAGATACGCAGTATTTT,CASSFGQGTDTQYF
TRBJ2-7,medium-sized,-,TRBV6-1,TGTGCCAGCAGTAAATCTTCCTACGAGCAGTACTTC,CASSKSSYEQYF
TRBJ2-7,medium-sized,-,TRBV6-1,TGTGCCAGCAAGACAAGTGTTAGCTCCTACGAGCAGTACTTC,CASKTSVSSYEQYF
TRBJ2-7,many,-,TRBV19,TGTGCCAGTAGCCTTGACTTGGACAGAACCTCGGAGCAGTACTTC,CASSLDLDRTSEQYF